This T cell receptor beta chain was documented in a study of vaccination and CD4 T cells after COVID-19. As for the study in general: Convalescent patients gave post-COVID blood a median about 100 days post-diagnosis, range 35 to 161.

As to treatment: approximately nine-day PBMC culture with coronavirus spike peptide pools or control peptides (ViraFEST assay). This clonotype was picked up a small number of times. As yet, its antigen is unknown. V was pared by 10 bases and J by 1 base, with 4 bases of the junction left unmatched. Germline-derived CDR1 and CDR2 are MNHEY and SMNVEV (reference sequence). The CDR3 totals 13 residues. Study-level findings and limits: Within the convalescent patients, a median approximately 90% of the SARS-CoV-2-reactive clones were ones that appeared only post-vaccination.

The Oncomine TCR Beta short-read assay was applied to DNA of cultured CD4+ T cells. A single record per CDR3 protein comes from TCRdb applying MiXCR to the PCR reads. The sample consists of more than 15,000 distinct CDR3 sequences, roughly 47% of them appearing once. Sequenced material: CD4+ T cells from blood, cultured in vitro, taken before SARS-CoV-2 vaccination. The TCR comes from a human donor who had recovered from COVID-19. This sequence joins TRBV27 and TRBJ1-2, with TRBD1 matching 9 bases. DNA for the CDR3: TGTGCCACCGGGACAGGGCATAACTATGGCTACACCTTC. It translates to CATGTGHNYGYTF.